This T cell receptor beta chain was sequenced in a study of identical twins. The authors used template switching to add a universal primer site and gave cDNA unique molecular identifiers. One entry per CDR3 protein, called by TCRdb with MiXCR from the 5' RACE reads. The table includes 600,000 to 850,000 distinct CDR3 sequences, roughly 18% detected once. This clonotype was detected a few times. This same sample was also taken into another study, of T cells expressing NK-cell markers. That source adds: Several donors showed dominant NKG2C+ clonotypes comprising about 1.0-8% of their CD8+ T cells.

This clonotype originated in a woman aged 18-30 years in good health. Material: PBMCs.

Here the CDR3 reads CATAPLRISTDTQYF. The CDR3, as DNA: TGTGCCACCGCCCCCCTCAGGATTAGCACAGATACGCAGTATTTT. The chain links TRBV6-2 or TRBV6-3 to TRBJ2-3; D gene uncertain. From germline, CDR1 is MNHEY and CDR2 SVGEGT. Trimming took off 10 bases at V and 0 bases at J, with 17 bases between the two ends. The length of the CDR3 is 15 residues.